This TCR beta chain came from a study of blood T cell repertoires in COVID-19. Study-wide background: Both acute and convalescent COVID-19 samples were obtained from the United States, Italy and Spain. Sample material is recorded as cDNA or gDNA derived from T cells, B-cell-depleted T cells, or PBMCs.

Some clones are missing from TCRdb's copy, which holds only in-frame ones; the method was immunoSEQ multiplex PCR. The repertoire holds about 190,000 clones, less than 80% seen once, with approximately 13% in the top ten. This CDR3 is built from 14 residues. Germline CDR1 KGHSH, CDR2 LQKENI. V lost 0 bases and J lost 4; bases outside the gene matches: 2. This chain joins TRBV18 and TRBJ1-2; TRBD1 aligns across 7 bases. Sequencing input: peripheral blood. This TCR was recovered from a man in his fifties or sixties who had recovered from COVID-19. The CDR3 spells CASSPPTGVYGYTF. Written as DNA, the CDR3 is TGTGCCAGCTCACCACCTACAGGGGTCTATGGCTACACCTTC.